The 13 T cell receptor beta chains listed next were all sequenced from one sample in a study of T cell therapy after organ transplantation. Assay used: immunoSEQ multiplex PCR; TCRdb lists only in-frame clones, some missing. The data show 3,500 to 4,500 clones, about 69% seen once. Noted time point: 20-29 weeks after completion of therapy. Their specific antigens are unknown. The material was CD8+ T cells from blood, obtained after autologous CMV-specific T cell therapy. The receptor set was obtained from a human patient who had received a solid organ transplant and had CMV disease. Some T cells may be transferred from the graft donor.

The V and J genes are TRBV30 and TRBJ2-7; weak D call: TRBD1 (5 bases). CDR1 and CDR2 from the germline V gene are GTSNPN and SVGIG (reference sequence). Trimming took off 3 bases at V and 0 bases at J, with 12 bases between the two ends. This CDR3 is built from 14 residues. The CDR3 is CAWSPQDFSYEQYF. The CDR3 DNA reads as TGTGCCTGGAGCCCACAGGATTTCTCCTACGAGCAGTACTTC.

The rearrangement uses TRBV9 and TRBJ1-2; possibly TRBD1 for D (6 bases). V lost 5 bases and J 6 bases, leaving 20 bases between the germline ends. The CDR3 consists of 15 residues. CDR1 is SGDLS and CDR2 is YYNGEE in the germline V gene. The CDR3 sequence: CASSEGDPSRDGYTF. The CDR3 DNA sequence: TGTGCCAGCAGTGAGGGGGACCCCTCGCGGGATGGCTACACCTTC. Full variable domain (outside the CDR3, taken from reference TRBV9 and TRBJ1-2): DSGVTQTPKHLITATGQRVTLRCSPRSGDLSVYWYQQSLDQGLQFLIQYYNGEERAKGNILERFSAQQFPDLHSELNLSSLELGDSALYFCASSEGDPSRDGYTFGSGTRLTVV.

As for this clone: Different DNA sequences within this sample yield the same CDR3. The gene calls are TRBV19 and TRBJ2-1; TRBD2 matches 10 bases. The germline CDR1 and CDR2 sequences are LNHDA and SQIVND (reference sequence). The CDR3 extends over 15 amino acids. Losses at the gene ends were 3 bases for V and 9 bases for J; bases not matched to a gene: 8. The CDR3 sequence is CASSISSGRAGEQFF. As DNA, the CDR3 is TGTGCCAGTAGTATTTCCAGCGGGAGGGCCGGTGAGCAGTTCTTC.

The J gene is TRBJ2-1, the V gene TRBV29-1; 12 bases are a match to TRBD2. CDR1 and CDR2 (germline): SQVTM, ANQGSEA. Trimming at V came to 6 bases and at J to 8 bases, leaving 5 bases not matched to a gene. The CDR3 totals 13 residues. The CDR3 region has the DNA TGCAGCGTAGGGCCTAGCGGGAGGGATGAGCAGTTCTTC. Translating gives CSVGPSGRDEQFF.

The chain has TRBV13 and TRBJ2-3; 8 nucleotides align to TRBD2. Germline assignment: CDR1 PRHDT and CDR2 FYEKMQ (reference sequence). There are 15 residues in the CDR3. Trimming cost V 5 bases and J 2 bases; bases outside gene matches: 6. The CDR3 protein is CASSPPGGITDTQYF. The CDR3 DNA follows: TGTGCCAGCAGCCCGCCGGGGGGGATCACAGATACGCAGTATTTT.

DNA of the CDR3: TGTGCCAGCAAAAAAAACACCCTAGCGAAACAAGAGACCCAGTACTTC. Its protein is CASKKNTLAKQETQYF. The V call is TRBV27, the J call TRBJ2-5; D perhaps matches TRBD2 (6 bases). Germline V gives CDR1 MNHEY, CDR2 SMNVEV (reference sequence). This CDR3 comprises 16 residues. V lost 7 bases and J 2 bases, leaving 20 bases between the germline ends.

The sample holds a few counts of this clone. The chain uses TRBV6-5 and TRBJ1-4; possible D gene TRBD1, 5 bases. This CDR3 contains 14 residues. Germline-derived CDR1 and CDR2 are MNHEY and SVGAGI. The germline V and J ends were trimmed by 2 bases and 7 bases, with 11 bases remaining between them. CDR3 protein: CASSYGQGSEKLFF. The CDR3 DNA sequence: TGTGCCAGCAGTTACGGGCAGGGTAGTGAAAAACTGTTTTTT.

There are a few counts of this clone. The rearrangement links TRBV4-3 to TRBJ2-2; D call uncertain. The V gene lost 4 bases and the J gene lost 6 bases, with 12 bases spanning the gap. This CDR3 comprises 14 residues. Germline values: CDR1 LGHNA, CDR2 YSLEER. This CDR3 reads CASSPNGVAGELFF. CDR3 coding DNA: TGCGCCAGCAGCCCTAATGGGGTAGCCGGGGAGCTGTTTTTT.

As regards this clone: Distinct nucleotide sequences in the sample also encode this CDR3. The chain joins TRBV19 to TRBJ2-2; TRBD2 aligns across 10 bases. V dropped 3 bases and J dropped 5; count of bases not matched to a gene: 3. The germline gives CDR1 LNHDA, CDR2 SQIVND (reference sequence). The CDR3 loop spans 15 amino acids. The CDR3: CASSISSGRTGELFF. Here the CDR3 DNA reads TGTGCCAGTAGTATCAGTAGCGGGAGGACCGGGGAGCTGTTTTTT.

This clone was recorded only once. CDR3 sequence: CASSTPWKMGGYEQYF. CDR3 DNA: TGTGCCAGTAGTACCCCCTGGAAAATGGGGGGCTACGAGCAGTACTTC. This chain uses TRBV19 with TRBJ2-7; a weak D match, TRBD2 (6 bases). CDR3 length: 16 residues. Trimming shortened V by 4 bases and J by 3 bases, and 19 bases separated the two germline ends. The germline V gene encodes CDR1 LNHDA and CDR2 SQIVND (reference sequence).

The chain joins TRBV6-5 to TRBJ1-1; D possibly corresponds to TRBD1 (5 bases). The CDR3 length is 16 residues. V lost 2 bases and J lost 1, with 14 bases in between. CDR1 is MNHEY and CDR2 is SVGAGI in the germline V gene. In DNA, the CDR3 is TGTGCCAGCAGTTACACCCCACCGGGGCCGAACACTGAAGCTTTCTTT. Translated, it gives CASSYTPPGPNTEAFF.

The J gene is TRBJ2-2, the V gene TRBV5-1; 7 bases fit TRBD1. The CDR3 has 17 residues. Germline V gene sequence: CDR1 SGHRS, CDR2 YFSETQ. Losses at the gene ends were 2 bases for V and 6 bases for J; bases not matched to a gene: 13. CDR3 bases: TGCGCCAGCAGCTTTCCCCGGGACAGCGGCCGGTCCGGGGAGCTGTTTTTT. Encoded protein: CASSFPRDSGRSGELFF.

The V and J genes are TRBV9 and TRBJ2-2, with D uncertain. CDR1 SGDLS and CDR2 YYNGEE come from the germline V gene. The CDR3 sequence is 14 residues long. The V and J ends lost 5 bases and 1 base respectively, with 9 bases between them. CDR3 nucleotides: TGTGCCAGCAGTTTGTTTCAGAACACCGGGGAGCTGTTTTTT. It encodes CASSLFQNTGELFF.